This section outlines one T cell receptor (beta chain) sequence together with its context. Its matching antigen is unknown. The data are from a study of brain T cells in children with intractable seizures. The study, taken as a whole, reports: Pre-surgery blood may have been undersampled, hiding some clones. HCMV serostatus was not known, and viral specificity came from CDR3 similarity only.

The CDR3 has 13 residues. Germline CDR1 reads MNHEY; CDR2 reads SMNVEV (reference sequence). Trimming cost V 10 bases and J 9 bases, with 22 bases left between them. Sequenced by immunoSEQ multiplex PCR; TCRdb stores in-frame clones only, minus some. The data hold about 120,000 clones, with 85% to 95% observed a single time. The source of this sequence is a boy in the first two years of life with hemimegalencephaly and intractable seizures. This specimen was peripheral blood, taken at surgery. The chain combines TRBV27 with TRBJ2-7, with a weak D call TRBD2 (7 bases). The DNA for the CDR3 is TGTGCCACCAGACTTGTGGGAGGGGGTTGGCAGTACTTC. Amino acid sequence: CATRLVGGGWQYF.